This record covers a single TCR beta chain. The TCR beta library used iRepertoire HTBI primers with Arm-PCR amplification of CDR3. In the study's own analysis: Across the samples, identification revealed around 65 TRBV and about 13 TRBJ segments. TCRdb reprocessed the multiplex PCR reads with MiXCR, giving one entry per CDR3 protein. The V and J calls were not made by the authors but by TCRdb's processing. The table lists around 510,000 distinct CDR3 sequences, around 21% of them singletons, with about 8.3% in the top ten. This sample is part of a study of regulatory T cells in long-lasting Graves disease. About the study: Persistence in Graves' disease denoted antithyroid drug use beyond 5 years alongside positive TSH receptor antibodies.

Documented time point: persistent/refractory GD, antithyroid drugs over 5 years with positive TRAb. Scientists built the TCR library using RNA that was extracted from PBMCs. This sample comprised peripheral blood mononuclear cells (PBMCs), obtained when the disease was refractory, from a patient treated with antithyroid drugs. This receptor was taken from a female donor with Graves disease.

The CDR3 here is CASSYAGFAGTEGKLFF. CDR3 nucleotides: TGTGCCAGCAGTTACGCAGGGTTCGCAGGGACAGAAGGGAAACTGTTTTTT. The V call is TRBV6-2 or TRBV6-3, the J call TRBJ1-4; TRBD1 matches at 7 bases. V lost 2 bases to trimming and J lost 11 bases; unmatched junction nucleotides: 17. CDR1 is MNHEY and CDR2 is SVGEGT in the germline V gene. CDR3 length equals 17 residues.